The sequence of this T cell receptor beta chain was determined in a study of memory CD4+ T cells and cytomegalovirus serostatus. Study-level information: Healthy Belgian adult donors included several CMV-positive and fewer than 25 CMV-negative people. Notes on the study in general: The CMV-associated TCR signature appears largely within the CD4+ memory repertoire.

The sample holds a few counts of this clone. Antigen: not known. Authors' analysis steps: Out-of-frame sequences were removed, leaving around 2,000,000 distinct TCRbeta sequences. The table came from immunoSEQ multiplex PCR; TCRdb's copy has only in-frame clones and leaves some out. The V and J calls and clone size come from that table; D and trimming were worked out from the DNA. The sample has tens of thousands of clones; about 81% are singletons. V was pared by 5 bases and J by 1 base, with 8 bases between. Germline assignment: CDR1 GTSNPN and CDR2 SVGIG (reference sequence). The CDR3 is made up of 12 amino acids. Single viable CD3+CD4+CD8-CD45RO+ cells were sorted as the memory CD4+ T cells. CD4+ T cells were isolated by positive magnetic selection.

The sequence came from an adult in good health and CMV-seronegative. Sequencing used memory CD4+ T cells from blood. The chain recombines TRBV30 with TRBJ1-1; D is unresolved. The CDR3 loop reads CAWFIRNTEAFF. In DNA, the CDR3 is TGTGCCTGGTTCATACGGAACACTGAAGCTTTCTTT.